Listed below are T cell receptor beta chains from one sample, sequenced in a study of OX40 agonist ivuxolimab in advanced cancers. Clones were read by immunoSEQ multiplex PCR, and TCRdb kept only the in-frame ones, dropping some. The table has 40,000 to 65,000 clones, around nine tenths seen once. The material sequenced was CD4+ or CD8+ T cells sorted from blood, taken in a trial of the OX40 agonist ivuxolimab. These TCRs come from an adult with an advanced solid tumor such as melanoma, head and neck, liver or kidney cancer. Each CDR3 is given with its conserved first and last residue. The D gene is left open where the match is weak. Some rows mark clone size as missing; the rest say once, few, many or name a class of expanded clone.

d_call: .; v_call: TRBV19; clone_size: .; j_call: TRBJ1-5; cdr3_aa: CASSPGTWNQPQHF; cdr3_nt: TGTGCCAGTAGTCCCGGGACATGGAATCAGCCCCAGCATTTT
d_call: .; v_call: TRBV19; clone_size: .; j_call: TRBJ1-5; cdr3_aa: CASSIVGGRSNQPQHF; cdr3_nt: TGTGCCAGTAGTATCGTGGGGGGTCGGAGCAATCAGCCCCAGCATTTT
d_call: .; v_call: TRBV6-5; clone_size: .; j_call: TRBJ2-2; cdr3_aa: CASTAVLYTGELFF; cdr3_nt: TGTGCCAGCACCGCGGTACTCTACACCGGGGAGCTGTTTTTT
d_call: .; v_call: TRBV5-1; clone_size: .; j_call: TRBJ1-1; cdr3_aa: CASGRQDGTEAFF; cdr3_nt: TGCGCCAGCGGCAGACAAGACGGCACTGAAGCTTTCTTT
d_call: .; v_call: TRBV7-9; clone_size: .; j_call: TRBJ1-3; cdr3_aa: CASSRGRSSGNTIYF; cdr3_nt: TGTGCCAGCAGCCGCGGACGGAGCTCTGGAAACACCATATATTTT
d_call: .; v_call: TRBV14; clone_size: .; j_call: TRBJ2-1; cdr3_aa: CASSLTNNNEQFF; cdr3_nt: TGTGCCAGCAGCCTGACCAATAACAATGAGCAGTTCTTC
d_call: TRBD2; v_call: TRBV9; clone_size: .; j_call: TRBJ2-7; cdr3_aa: CASSVGGLAGHEQYF; cdr3_nt: TGTGCCAGCAGCGTAGGGGGACTAGCGGGACACGAGCAGTACTTC
d_call: .; v_call: TRBV18; clone_size: .; j_call: TRBJ2-7; cdr3_aa: CASSPRGDLLSEQYF; cdr3_nt: TGTGCCAGCTCCCCCAGGGGGGATCTCCTATCCGAGCAGTACTTC
d_call: .; v_call: TRBV9; clone_size: .; j_call: TRBJ2-1; cdr3_aa: CASSVGTARYNEQFF; cdr3_nt: TGTGCCAGCAGCGTAGGGACAGCCAGGTACAATGAGCAGTTCTTC
d_call: .; v_call: TRBV6-5; clone_size: .; j_call: TRBJ1-6; cdr3_aa: CASSYDPTVQSPLHF; cdr3_nt: TGTGCCAGCAGTTACGACCCCACGGTCCAATCACCCCTCCACTTT
d_call: .; v_call: TRBV6-5; clone_size: .; j_call: TRBJ1-1; cdr3_aa: CASGRGNTEAFF; cdr3_nt: TGTGCCAGCGGCAGGGGGAACACTGAAGCTTTCTTT
d_call: .; v_call: TRBV6-1; clone_size: few; j_call: TRBJ1-2; cdr3_aa: CASSLNYGYTF; cdr3_nt: TGTGCCAGCAGCCTTAACTATGGCTACACCTTC
d_call: .; v_call: TRBV30; clone_size: .; j_call: TRBJ1-6; cdr3_aa: CAWSHSDRLNSPLHF; cdr3_nt: TGTGCCTGGAGTCACTCGGACAGACTAAATTCACCCCTCCACTTT
d_call: .; v_call: TRBV7-9; clone_size: .; j_call: TRBJ2-7; cdr3_aa: CASSFSGSVNEQYF; cdr3_nt: TGTGCCAGCAGCTTTTCCGGGAGTGTGAACGAGCAGTACTTC
d_call: .; v_call: TRBV5-4; clone_size: .; j_call: TRBJ1-3; cdr3_aa: CASSLERTSETIYF; cdr3_nt: TGTGCCAGCAGCTTGGAACGGACCTCTGAGACCATATATTTT
d_call: .; v_call: TRBV2; clone_size: once; j_call: TRBJ2-2; cdr3_aa: CASSQTVFGELFF; cdr3_nt: TGTGCCAGCAGTCAGACAGTTTTCGGGGAGCTGTTTTTT
d_call: .; v_call: TRBV14; clone_size: .; j_call: TRBJ2-1; cdr3_aa: CASSRDSTANEQFF; cdr3_nt: TGTGCCAGCAGCCGGGACTCTACGGCAAATGAGCAGTTCTTC
d_call: .; v_call: TRBV4-2; clone_size: .; j_call: TRBJ1-1; cdr3_aa: CASSFGGAAKGFF; cdr3_nt: TGTGCCAGCAGCTTTGGGGGGGCGGCCAAAGGTTTCTTT
d_call: TRBD1; v_call: TRBV28; clone_size: .; j_call: TRBJ1-5; cdr3_aa: CASSLGQGGNQPQHF; cdr3_nt: TGTGCCAGCAGTTTAGGACAGGGCGGCAATCAGCCCCAGCATTTT
d_call: TRBD1; v_call: TRBV6-6; clone_size: .; j_call: TRBJ1-5; cdr3_aa: CASSLLDRGYQPQHF; cdr3_nt: TGTGCCAGCAGCCTTTTGGACAGGGGCTATCAGCCCCAGCATTTT
d_call: TRBD1; v_call: TRBV19; clone_size: .; j_call: TRBJ1-3; cdr3_aa: CASIGTGFGNTIYF; cdr3_nt: TGTGCCAGTATAGGGACAGGCTTTGGAAACACCATATATTTT
d_call: .; v_call: TRBV6-5; clone_size: .; j_call: TRBJ2-6; cdr3_aa: CASTTAGSGANVLTF; cdr3_nt: TGTGCCAGCACCACCGCCGGCTCTGGGGCCAACGTCCTGACTTTC
d_call: TRBD1; v_call: TRBV28; clone_size: .; j_call: TRBJ1-1; cdr3_aa: CASSFALQGLAEAFF; cdr3_nt: TGTGCCAGCAGTTTCGCCTTACAGGGGCTGGCTGAAGCTTTCTTT
d_call: .; v_call: TRBV30; clone_size: .; j_call: TRBJ2-2; cdr3_aa: CAWSENTGELFF; cdr3_nt: TGTGCCTGGAGTGAGAACACCGGGGAGCTGTTTTTT
d_call: TRBD2; v_call: TRBV5-1; clone_size: few; j_call: TRBJ2-1; cdr3_aa: CASSLEPAGSYNEQFF; cdr3_nt: TGCGCCAGCAGCTTGGAACCAGCGGGATCCTACAATGAGCAGTTCTTC
d_call: .; v_call: TRBV19; clone_size: few; j_call: TRBJ1-1; cdr3_aa: CASSKNGGAAFF; cdr3_nt: TGTGCCAGTAGTAAGAACGGGGGAGCGGCTTTCTTT
d_call: .; v_call: TRBV6-4; clone_size: .; j_call: TRBJ2-3; cdr3_aa: CARLNGSGTQYF; cdr3_nt: TGTGCCAGGTTAAATGGGTCGGGTACGCAGTATTTT
d_call: .; v_call: TRBV5-6; clone_size: once; j_call: TRBJ2-1; cdr3_aa: CASSITWGRVDEQFF; cdr3_nt: TGTGCCAGCAGCATCACGTGGGGGCGCGTCGATGAGCAGTTCTTC
d_call: TRBD1; v_call: TRBV10-3; clone_size: .; j_call: TRBJ1-2; cdr3_aa: CAISDRGQGYGYTF; cdr3_nt: TGTGCCATCAGCGACCGTGGACAGGGCTATGGCTACACCTTC
d_call: .; v_call: TRBV9; clone_size: few; j_call: TRBJ2-2; cdr3_aa: CASSVVTGELFF; cdr3_nt: TGTGCCAGCAGCGTAGTCACCGGGGAGCTGTTTTTT
d_call: .; v_call: TRBV19; clone_size: .; j_call: TRBJ2-5; cdr3_aa: CASSIEGETQYF; cdr3_nt: TGTGCCAGTAGTATTGAGGGGGAGACCCAGTACTTC
d_call: .; v_call: TRBV5-6; clone_size: .; j_call: TRBJ2-4; cdr3_aa: CASSYRAPGSKNIQYF; cdr3_nt: TGTGCCAGCAGCTACCGGGCCCCTGGGAGCAAAAACATTCAGTACTTC
d_call: .; v_call: TRBV15; clone_size: .; j_call: TRBJ1-2; cdr3_aa: CATSRVEGDYGYTF; cdr3_nt: TGTGCCACCAGCAGAGTCGAAGGGGACTATGGCTACACCTTC
d_call: .; v_call: TRBV2; clone_size: .; j_call: TRBJ1-5; cdr3_aa: CASSGPGGQPQHF; cdr3_nt: TGTGCCAGCAGTGGGCCGGGAGGTCAGCCCCAGCATTTT
d_call: TRBD2; v_call: TRBV7-2; clone_size: .; j_call: TRBJ2-5; cdr3_aa: CASSLGLAGKQYF; cdr3_nt: TGTGCCAGCAGCTTAGGGCTAGCGGGAAAGCAGTACTTC
d_call: .; v_call: TRBV9; clone_size: .; j_call: TRBJ2-1; cdr3_aa: CASSALGEEEQFF; cdr3_nt: TGTGCCAGCAGCGCCCTCGGGGAGGAGGAGCAGTTCTTC
d_call: .; v_call: TRBV28; clone_size: .; j_call: TRBJ1-2; cdr3_aa: CASSSVGGRAYGYTF; cdr3_nt: TGTGCCAGCAGTTCGGTTGGGGGGAGGGCCTATGGCTACACCTTC
d_call: .; v_call: TRBV30; clone_size: .; j_call: TRBJ1-4; cdr3_aa: CAWSLVMGRGAKLFF; cdr3_nt: TGTGCCTGGAGTCTGGTGATGGGCCGCGGGGCAAAACTGTTTTTT
d_call: .; v_call: TRBV4-1; clone_size: .; j_call: TRBJ2-3; cdr3_aa: CASSPLGTDTQYF; cdr3_nt: TGCGCCAGCAGCCCCCTAGGCACAGATACGCAGTATTTT
d_call: TRBD1; v_call: TRBV6-1; clone_size: .; j_call: TRBJ1-3; cdr3_aa: CASRTGPSGNTIYF; cdr3_nt: TGTGCCAGCAGGACAGGGCCTTCTGGAAACACCATATATTTT
d_call: .; v_call: TRBV6-5; clone_size: once; j_call: TRBJ2-6; cdr3_aa: CASSGASGANVLTF; cdr3_nt: TGTGCCAGCAGCGGCGCCTCTGGGGCCAACGTCCTGACTTTC
d_call: .; v_call: TRBV18; clone_size: .; j_call: TRBJ2-7; cdr3_aa: CASSSGRSYEQYF; cdr3_nt: TGTGCCAGCTCGTCAGGGAGGTCCTACGAGCAGTACTTC
d_call: TRBD2; v_call: TRBV4-1; clone_size: .; j_call: TRBJ2-1; cdr3_aa: CASSGTTLYNEQFF; cdr3_nt: TGCGCCAGCAGTGGGACTACCCTCTACAATGAGCAGTTCTTC
d_call: .; v_call: TRBV11-1; clone_size: .; j_call: TRBJ2-5; cdr3_aa: CASSWGREDETQYF; cdr3_nt: TGTGCCAGCAGTTGGGGTAGGGAGGACGAGACCCAGTACTTC
d_call: TRBD1; v_call: TRBV5-4; clone_size: .; j_call: TRBJ1-6; cdr3_aa: CASSADREDSPLHF; cdr3_nt: TGTGCCAGCAGCGCGGACAGGGAAGATTCACCCCTCCACTTT
d_call: .; v_call: TRBV15; clone_size: once; j_call: TRBJ2-7; cdr3_aa: CATSRELLTYEQYF; cdr3_nt: TGTGCCACCAGCAGAGAACTTCTAACCTACGAGCAGTACTTC
d_call: .; v_call: TRBV9; clone_size: .; j_call: TRBJ1-2; cdr3_aa: CASSVVDYGYTF; cdr3_nt: TGTGCCAGCAGCGTAGTGGACTATGGCTACACCTTC
d_call: TRBD2; v_call: TRBV7-6; clone_size: once; j_call: TRBJ2-2; cdr3_aa: CASSFLAGESGELFF; cdr3_nt: TGTGCCAGCAGTTTCCTAGCGGGAGAGAGCGGGGAGCTGTTTTTT
d_call: TRBD2; v_call: TRBV15; clone_size: .; j_call: TRBJ2-3; cdr3_aa: CATRDRLAGGTDTQYF; cdr3_nt: TGTGCCACCAGGGATAGACTAGCGGGAGGTACAGATACGCAGTATTTT
d_call: TRBD1; v_call: TRBV19; clone_size: .; j_call: TRBJ2-4; cdr3_aa: CASSFQGALAKNIQYF; cdr3_nt: TGTGCCAGTAGTTTCCAGGGGGCGCTGGCCAAAAACATTCAGTACTTC
d_call: TRBD1; v_call: TRBV5-6; clone_size: few; j_call: TRBJ1-2; cdr3_aa: CASSLIGQVQSGYTF; cdr3_nt: TGTGCCAGCAGCTTGATCGGACAGGTCCAAAGTGGCTACACCTTC
d_call: .; v_call: TRBV10-3; clone_size: .; j_call: TRBJ2-6; cdr3_aa: CAISDPRGGIGGANVLTF; cdr3_nt: TGTGCCATCAGTGACCCCCGTGGGGGTATAGGTGGGGCCAACGTCCTGACTTTC
d_call: .; v_call: TRBV11-2; clone_size: .; j_call: TRBJ2-7; cdr3_aa: CASSGQRYEQYF; cdr3_nt: TGTGCCAGCAGCGGACAGAGATACGAGCAGTACTTC
d_call: .; v_call: TRBV28; clone_size: .; j_call: TRBJ2-1; cdr3_aa: CASSSQRNEQFF; cdr3_nt: TGTGCCAGCAGTTCCCAACGAAATGAGCAGTTCTTC
d_call: .; v_call: TRBV2; clone_size: .; j_call: TRBJ2-1; cdr3_aa: CASSSTNGDEQFF; cdr3_nt: TGTGCCAGCAGTTCCACCAATGGGGATGAGCAGTTCTTC
d_call: TRBD1; v_call: TRBV2; clone_size: .; j_call: TRBJ2-5; cdr3_aa: CASSEYGGQGKTQYF; cdr3_nt: TGTGCCAGCAGTGAATATGGGGGACAGGGCAAGACCCAGTACTTC
d_call: TRBD1; v_call: TRBV6-5; clone_size: .; j_call: TRBJ1-3; cdr3_aa: CASSSSTGGFGNTIYF; cdr3_nt: TGTGCCAGCAGTTCCTCGACAGGGGGCTTTGGAAACACCATATATTTT